Detailed here is one T cell receptor beta chain. The antigen is undetermined. This entry is derived from a study of cytomegalovirus exposure and HLA in healthy donors. Overall study findings and caveats: Common viral pathogens were later found to be apparently linked to several of the most significant clusters. The authors enumerated roughly 180 TCR beta chains as linked to cytomegalovirus. Sequencing had likely introduced a cluster of highly shared sequence variants as an artifact.

Healthy bone marrow donors made up the donor group. Unmatched junction bases numbered 7, after V lost 4 bases and J lost 0 bases. There are 16 residues in the CDR3. Germline lookup yields CDR1 SGHRS and CDR2 YFSETQ. PCR involved 60 Vbeta and 13 Jbeta primers. The table came from immunoSEQ multiplex PCR; TCRdb's copy has only in-frame clones and leaves some out. There are 100,000 to 150,000 clones in the sample; around four fifths occur only once, and approximately 2.1% lies in the top ten. The sample consisted of PBMCs. The chain employs TRBV5-1 and TRBJ2-3; 8 bases agree with TRBD2. This clonotype was sampled from a woman between 40 and 50 years old in good health and CMV-seropositive. The CDR3 DNA reads TGCGCCAGCAGCCCAGGGGTAGCGGGGAGCACAGATACGCAGTATTTT. It translates to CASSPGVAGSTDTQYF.